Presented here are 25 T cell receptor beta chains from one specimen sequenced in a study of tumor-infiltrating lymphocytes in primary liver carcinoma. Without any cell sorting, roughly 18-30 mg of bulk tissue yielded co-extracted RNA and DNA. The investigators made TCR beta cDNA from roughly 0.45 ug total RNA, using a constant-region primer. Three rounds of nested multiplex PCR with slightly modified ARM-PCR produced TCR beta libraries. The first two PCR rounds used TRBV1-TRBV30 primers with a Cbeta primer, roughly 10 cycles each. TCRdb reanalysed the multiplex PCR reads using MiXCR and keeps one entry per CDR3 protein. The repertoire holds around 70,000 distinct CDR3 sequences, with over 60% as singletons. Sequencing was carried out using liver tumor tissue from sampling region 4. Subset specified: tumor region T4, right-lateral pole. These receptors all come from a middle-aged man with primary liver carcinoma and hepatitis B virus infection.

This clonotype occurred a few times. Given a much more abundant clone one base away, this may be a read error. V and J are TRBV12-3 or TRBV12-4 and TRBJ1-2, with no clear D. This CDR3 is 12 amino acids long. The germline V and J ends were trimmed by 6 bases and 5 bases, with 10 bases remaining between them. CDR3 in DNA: TGTGCCAGCAGCCCTCGACGGTATGGCTACACCTTC. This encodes CASSPRRYGYTF.

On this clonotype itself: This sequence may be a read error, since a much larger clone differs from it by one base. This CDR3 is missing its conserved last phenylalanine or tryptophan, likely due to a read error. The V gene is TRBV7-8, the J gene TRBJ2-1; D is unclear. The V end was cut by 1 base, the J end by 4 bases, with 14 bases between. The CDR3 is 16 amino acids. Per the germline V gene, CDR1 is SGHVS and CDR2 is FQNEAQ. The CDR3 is CASSLGATVWYNEQFY. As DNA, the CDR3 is TGTGCCAGCAGCTTAGGAGCAACAGTTTGGTACAATGAGCAGTTCTAC.

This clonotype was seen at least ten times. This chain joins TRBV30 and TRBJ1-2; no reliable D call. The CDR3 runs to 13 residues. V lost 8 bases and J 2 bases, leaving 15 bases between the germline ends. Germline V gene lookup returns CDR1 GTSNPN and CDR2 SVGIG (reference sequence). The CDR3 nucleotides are TGTGCCGGTTTGCTCTTGGAAAACTATGGCTACACCTTC. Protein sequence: CAGLLLENYGYTF.

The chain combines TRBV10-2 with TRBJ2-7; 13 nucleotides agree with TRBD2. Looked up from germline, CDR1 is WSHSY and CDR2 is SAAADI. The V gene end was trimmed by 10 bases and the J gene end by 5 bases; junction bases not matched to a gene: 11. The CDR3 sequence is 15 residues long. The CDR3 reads CANSHGLAGEDEQYF. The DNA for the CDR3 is TGCGCCAACAGCCACGGACTAGCGGGAGAGGACGAGCAGTACTTC.

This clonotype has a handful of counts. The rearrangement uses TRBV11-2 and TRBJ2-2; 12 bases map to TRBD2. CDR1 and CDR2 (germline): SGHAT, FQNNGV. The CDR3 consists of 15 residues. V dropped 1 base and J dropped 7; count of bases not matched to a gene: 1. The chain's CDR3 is CASSLASGRVGELFF. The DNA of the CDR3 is TGTGCCAGCAGCTTAGCTAGCGGGAGGGTCGGGGAGCTGTTTTTT.

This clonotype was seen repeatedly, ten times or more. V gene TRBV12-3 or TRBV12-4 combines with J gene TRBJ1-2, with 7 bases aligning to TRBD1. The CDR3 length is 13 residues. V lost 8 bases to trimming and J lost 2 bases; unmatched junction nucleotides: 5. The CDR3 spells CASVQGVNYGYTF. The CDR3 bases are TGTGCCAGCGTCCAGGGGGTAAACTATGGCTACACCTTC.

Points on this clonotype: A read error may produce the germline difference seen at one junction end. For the CDR3, the DNA is TGCGCCAGCAGCTTGTTAGAGGGAACAGATATGCAGTATTTT. Amino acids: CASSLLEGTDMQYF. The rearrangement uses TRBV5-1 and TRBJ2-3; tentative D call: TRBD2 (5 bases). The germline CDR1 and CDR2 sequences are SGHRS and YFSETQ. This CDR3 has 14 amino acids.

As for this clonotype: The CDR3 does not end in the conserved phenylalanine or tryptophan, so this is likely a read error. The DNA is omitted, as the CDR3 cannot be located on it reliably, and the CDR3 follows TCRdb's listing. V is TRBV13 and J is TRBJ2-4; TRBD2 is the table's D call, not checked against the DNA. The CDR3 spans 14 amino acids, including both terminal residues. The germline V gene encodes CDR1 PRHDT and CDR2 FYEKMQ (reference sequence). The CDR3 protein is CASSLRLRDSRFRL.

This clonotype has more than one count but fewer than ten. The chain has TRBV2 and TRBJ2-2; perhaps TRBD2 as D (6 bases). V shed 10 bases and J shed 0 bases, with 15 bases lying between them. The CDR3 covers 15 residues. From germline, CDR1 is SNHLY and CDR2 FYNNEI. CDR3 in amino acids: CAIGGKAPNTGELFF. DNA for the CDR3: TGTGCCATCGGGGGAAAGGCCCCGAACACCGGGGAGCTGTTTTTT.

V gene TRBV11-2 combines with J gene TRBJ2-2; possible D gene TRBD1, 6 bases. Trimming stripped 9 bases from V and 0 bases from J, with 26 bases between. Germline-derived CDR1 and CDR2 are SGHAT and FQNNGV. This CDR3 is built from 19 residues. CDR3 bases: TGTGCCAGTAACTTAGATCGAGGGGGAGTGCGTCCGAACACCGGGGAGCTGTTTTTT. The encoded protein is CASNLDRGGVRPNTGELFF.

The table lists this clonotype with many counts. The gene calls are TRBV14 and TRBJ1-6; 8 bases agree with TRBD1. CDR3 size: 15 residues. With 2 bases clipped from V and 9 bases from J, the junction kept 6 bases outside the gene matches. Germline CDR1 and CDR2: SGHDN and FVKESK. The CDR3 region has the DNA TGTGCCAGCAGCCAAACAGGGGGAGGTCTTTCACCCCTCCACTTT. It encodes CASSQTGGGLSPLHF.

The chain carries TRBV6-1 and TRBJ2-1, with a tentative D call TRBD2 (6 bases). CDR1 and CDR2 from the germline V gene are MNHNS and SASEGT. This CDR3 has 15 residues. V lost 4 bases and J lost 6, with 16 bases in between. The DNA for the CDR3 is TGTGCCAGCAGTGGAACGGAGGGGAGTCTCAATGAGCAGTTCTTC. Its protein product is CASSGTEGSLNEQFF.

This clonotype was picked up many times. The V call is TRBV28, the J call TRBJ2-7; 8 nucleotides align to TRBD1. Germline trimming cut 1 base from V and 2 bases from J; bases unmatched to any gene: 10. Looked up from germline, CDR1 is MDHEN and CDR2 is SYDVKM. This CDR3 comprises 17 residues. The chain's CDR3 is CASSLYEQGVRTYEQYF. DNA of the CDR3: TGTGCCAGCAGTTTATATGAACAGGGGGTGAGGACCTACGAGCAGTACTTC.

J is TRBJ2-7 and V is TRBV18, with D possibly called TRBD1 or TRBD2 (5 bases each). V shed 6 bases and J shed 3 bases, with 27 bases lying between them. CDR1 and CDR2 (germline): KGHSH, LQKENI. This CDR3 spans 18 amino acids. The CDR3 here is CASSPQMIPGPRDYEQYF. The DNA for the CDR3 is TGTGCCAGCTCCCCCCAAATGATTCCGGGACCGAGAGACTACGAGCAGTACTTC.

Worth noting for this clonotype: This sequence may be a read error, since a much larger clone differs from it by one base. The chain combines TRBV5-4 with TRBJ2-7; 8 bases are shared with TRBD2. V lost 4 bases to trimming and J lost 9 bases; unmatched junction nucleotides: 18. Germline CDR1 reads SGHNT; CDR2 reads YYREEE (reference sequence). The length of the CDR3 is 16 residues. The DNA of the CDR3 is TGTGCCAGCAGCCCCCGGGGGGGGTATGGGATCCACGGGCAGTACTTC. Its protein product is CASSPRGGYGIHGQYF.

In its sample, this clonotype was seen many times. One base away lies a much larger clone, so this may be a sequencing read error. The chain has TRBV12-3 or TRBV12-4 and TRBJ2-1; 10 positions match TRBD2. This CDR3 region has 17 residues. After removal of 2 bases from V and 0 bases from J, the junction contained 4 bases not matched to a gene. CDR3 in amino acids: CASSLRASGSSYNEQFF. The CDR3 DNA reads TGTGCCAGCAGTTTAAGGGCTAGCGGGAGCTCCTACAATGAGCAGTTCTTC.

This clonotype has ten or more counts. In nucleotides, the CDR3 is TGTGCCAGCAGTCCAGGGACAGCCGTCATAGGTGAAAAACTGTTTTTT. It codes for CASSPGTAVIGEKLFF. The chain employs TRBV28 and TRBJ1-4; the match to TRBD1 covers 7 bases. This CDR3 is 16 amino acids long. CDR1 is MDHEN and CDR2 is SYDVKM in the germline V gene. With 5 bases clipped from V and 7 bases from J, the junction kept 13 bases outside the gene matches.

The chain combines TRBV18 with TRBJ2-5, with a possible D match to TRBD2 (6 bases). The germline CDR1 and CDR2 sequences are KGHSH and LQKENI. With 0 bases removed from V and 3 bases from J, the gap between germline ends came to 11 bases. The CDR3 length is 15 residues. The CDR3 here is CASSPPTGAKETQYF. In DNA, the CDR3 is TGTGCCAGCTCACCACCGACGGGAGCAAAAGAGACCCAGTACTTC.

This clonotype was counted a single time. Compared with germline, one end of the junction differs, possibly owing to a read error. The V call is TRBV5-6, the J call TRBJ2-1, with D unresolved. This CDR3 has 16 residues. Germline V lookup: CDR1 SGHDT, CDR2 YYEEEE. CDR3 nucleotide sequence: TGTGCCAGCGGCCTCCCGGGCATAAGCTCCTACAATAAGCAGTTCTTC. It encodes CASGLPGISSYNKQFF.

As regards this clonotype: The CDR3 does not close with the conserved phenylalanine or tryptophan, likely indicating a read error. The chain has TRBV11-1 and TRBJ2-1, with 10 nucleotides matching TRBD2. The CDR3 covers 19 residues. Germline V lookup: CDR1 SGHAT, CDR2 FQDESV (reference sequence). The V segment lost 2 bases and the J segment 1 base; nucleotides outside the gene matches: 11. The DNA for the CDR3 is TGTGCCAGCAGCTTACTCCCTGGACTAGCGGCTTATTCCTACAATGAGCAGTTCCTC. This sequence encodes CASSLLPGLAAYSYNEQFL.

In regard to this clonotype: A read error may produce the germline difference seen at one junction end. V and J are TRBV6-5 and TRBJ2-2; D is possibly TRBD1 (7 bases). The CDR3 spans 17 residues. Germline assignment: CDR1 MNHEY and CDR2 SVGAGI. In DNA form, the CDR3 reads TGTGCCAGTAGTCGCCAGGAGGGGACAGCGAACACCGGGGAGCTATTTTTT. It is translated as CASSRQEGTANTGELFF.

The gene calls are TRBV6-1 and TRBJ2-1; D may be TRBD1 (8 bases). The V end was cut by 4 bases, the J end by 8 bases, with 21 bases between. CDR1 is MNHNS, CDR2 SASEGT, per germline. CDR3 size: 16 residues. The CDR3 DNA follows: TGTGCCAGCAGTGCCCTCTCCACAGGGGGGGACGATGAGCAGTTCTTC. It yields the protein CASSALSTGGDDEQFF.

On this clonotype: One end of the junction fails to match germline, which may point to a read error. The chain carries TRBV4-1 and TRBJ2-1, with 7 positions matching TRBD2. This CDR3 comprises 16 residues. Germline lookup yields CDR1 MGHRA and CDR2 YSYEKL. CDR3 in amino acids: CDSSQSGASGVNEQFF. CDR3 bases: TGCGACAGCAGCCAATCCGGGGCTAGCGGTGTCAATGAGCAGTTCTTC.

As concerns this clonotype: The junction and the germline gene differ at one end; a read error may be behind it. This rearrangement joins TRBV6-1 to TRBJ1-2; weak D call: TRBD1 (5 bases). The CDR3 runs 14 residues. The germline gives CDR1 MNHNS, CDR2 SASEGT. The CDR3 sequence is CVSSERGANYGYTF. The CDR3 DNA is TGTGTCAGCAGTGAACGGGGGGCTAACTATGGCTACACCTTC.

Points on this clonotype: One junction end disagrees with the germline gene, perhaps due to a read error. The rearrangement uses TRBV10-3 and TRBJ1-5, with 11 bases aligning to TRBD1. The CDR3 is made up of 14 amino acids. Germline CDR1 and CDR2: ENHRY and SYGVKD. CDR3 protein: CAISGTGGGRPQHF. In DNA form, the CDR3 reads TGTGCTATCAGTGGGACAGGGGGAGGACGGCCCCAGCATTTT.